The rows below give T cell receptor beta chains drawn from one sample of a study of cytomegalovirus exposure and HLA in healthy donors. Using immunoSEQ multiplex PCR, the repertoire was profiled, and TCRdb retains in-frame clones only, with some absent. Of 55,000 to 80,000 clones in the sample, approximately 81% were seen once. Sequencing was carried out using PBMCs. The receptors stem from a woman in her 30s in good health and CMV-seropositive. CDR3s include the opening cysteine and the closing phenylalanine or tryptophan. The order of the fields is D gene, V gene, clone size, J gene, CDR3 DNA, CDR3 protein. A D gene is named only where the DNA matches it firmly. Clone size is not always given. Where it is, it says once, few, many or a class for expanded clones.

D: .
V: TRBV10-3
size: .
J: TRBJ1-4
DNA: TGTGCCATCAGTGACTCAGGGTTCTCAACTAATGAAAAACTGTTTTTT
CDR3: CAISDSGFSTNEKLFF

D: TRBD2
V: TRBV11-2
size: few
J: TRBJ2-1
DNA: TGTGCCAGCAGCTCAACGTCTAGGAGCGGGAGAAGGTACAATGAGCAGTTCTTC
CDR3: CASSSTSRSGRRYNEQFF

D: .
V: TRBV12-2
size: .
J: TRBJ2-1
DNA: TGTGCAAGTCGCTTAGTTCGCCTAGCGGGAACACCGTACAATGAGCAGTTCTTC
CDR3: CASRLVRLAGTPYNEQFF

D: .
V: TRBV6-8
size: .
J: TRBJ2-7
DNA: TGTGCCAGCAGTCTGCCAGGGCCAGGCGAGCAGTACTTC
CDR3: CASSLPGPGEQYF

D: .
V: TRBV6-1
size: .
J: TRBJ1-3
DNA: TGTGCCAGCAGTACGACAGTTTTCTCTGGAAACACCATATATTTT
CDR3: CASSTTVFSGNTIYF

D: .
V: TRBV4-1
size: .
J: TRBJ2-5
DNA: TGCGCCAGCAGCCAAGAGACACTCCAGTACTTC
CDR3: CASSQETLQYF

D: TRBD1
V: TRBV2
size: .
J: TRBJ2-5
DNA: TGTGCCAGCAGGTCGACAGGGGGCGAGACCCAGTACTTC
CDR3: CASRSTGGETQYF

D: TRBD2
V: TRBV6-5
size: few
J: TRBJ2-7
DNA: TGTGCCAGCACCCGCGGGACTAGCGGGAATTACGAGCAGTACTTC
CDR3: CASTRGTSGNYEQYF

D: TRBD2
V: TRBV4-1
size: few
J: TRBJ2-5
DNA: TGCGCCAGCAGCCAGACTAGCGGGAGCCCCCAAGAGACCCAGTACTTC
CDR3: CASSQTSGSPQETQYF

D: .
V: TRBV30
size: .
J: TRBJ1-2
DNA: TGTGCCTGGGGTCGCGGGTGGGGCTACACCTTC
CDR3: CAWGRGWGYTF

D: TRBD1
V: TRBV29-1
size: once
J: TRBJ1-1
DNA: TGCAGCGTTGATGGGCAGGGGGATTACACTGAAGCTTTCTTT
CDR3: CSVDGQGDYTEAFF

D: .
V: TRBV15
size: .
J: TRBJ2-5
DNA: TGTGCCACCAGCGGGGGCCAGGGGGAGACCCAGTACTTC
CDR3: CATSGGQGETQYF

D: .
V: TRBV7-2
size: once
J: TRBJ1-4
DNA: TGTGCCAGCAGTCCTTACACAGGGAAACTGTTTTTT
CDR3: CASSPYTGKLFF

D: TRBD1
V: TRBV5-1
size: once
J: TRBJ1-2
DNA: TGCGCCAGCAGCCCGGAGGGGGCCAACTATGGCTACACCTTC
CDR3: CASSPEGANYGYTF

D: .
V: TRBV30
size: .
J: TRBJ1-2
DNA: TGTGCCTGGGGCAGGGTCTCAAACTATGGCTACACCTTC
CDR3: CAWGRVSNYGYTF

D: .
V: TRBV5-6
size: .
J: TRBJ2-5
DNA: TGTGCCAGCAGCTTGGCCTCCGGGACCCAGTACTTC
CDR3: CASSLASGTQYF

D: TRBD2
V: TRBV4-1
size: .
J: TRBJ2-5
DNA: TGCGCCAGCAGCCAAGAGTGGCGACTAGCGGGAGCACGAGAGACCCAGTACTTC
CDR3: CASSQEWRLAGARETQYF

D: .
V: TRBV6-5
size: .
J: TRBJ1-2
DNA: TGTGCCAGCAGGCGGGGGGTCCAGCACTATGGCTACACCTTC
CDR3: CASRRGVQHYGYTF

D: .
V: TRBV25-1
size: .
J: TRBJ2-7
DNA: TGTGCCAGCAGTGATAGCGGCTACCCCTACGAGCAGTACTTC
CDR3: CASSDSGYPYEQYF

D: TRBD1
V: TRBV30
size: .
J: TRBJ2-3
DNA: TGTGCCTGGAACCGGGACAGGGTCACAGATACGCAGTATTTT
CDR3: CAWNRDRVTDTQYF

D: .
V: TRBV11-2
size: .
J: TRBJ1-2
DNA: TGTGCCAGCAGCTTAGGGGGCGCGGGGGGCTACACCTTC
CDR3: CASSLGGAGGYTF

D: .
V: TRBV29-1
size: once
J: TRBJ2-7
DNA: TGCAGTGCTAGCAGCTACTACGAGCAGTACTTC
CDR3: CSASSYYEQYF

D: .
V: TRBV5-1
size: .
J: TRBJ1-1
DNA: TGCGCCAGCAGCTTGACCATAGACACTGAAGCTTTCTTT
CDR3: CASSLTIDTEAFF

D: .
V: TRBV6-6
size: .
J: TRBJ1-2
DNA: TGTGCCAGCAGTTACTCATACGGGGAGTATGGCTACACCTTC
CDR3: CASSYSYGEYGYTF

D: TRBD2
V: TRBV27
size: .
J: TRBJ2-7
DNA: TGTGCCAGCAGTTCGGGACTATTCTCCTACGAGCAGTACTTC
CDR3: CASSSGLFSYEQYF

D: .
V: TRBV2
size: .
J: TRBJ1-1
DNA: TGTGCCAGCGAATCGGGGAACACTGAAGCTTTCTTT
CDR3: CASESGNTEAFF

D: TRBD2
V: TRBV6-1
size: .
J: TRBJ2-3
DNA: TGTGCCAGCAGTGTACTAGCGGGAACGGGAGATACGCAGTATTTT
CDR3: CASSVLAGTGDTQYF

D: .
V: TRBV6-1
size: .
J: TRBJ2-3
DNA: TGTGCCAGCAGGGCTAGCCCCCCGGATACGCAGTATTTT
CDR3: CASRASPPDTQYF

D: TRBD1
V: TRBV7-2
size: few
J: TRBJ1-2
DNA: TGTGCCAGCAGCCGGACAGGGAAAGGCTATGGCTACACCTTC
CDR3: CASSRTGKGYGYTF

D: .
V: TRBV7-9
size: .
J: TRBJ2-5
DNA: TGTGCCAGCAGCTGGGCACAGGGTGGGGAGACCCAGTACTTC
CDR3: CASSWAQGGETQYF

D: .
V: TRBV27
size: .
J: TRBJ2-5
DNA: TGTGCCAGCAGTTTAACTAGTACCTTGGGAGAGACCCAGTACTTC
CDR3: CASSLTSTLGETQYF

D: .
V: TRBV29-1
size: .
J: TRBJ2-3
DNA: TGCAGCGTTGAGCGAGGGCTTGACACGCAGTATTTT
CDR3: CSVERGLDTQYF